Listed below are T cell receptor beta chains from one sample, sequenced in a study of lymphopenia after photon versus proton radiotherapy. The assay was immunoSEQ multiplex PCR, and TCRdb's table has in-frame clones only and misses some. The table has tens of thousands of clones, 87% seen once; the top ten hold approximately 10%. Sequencing used peripheral blood, obtained from a patient treated with proton-based radiotherapy. These receptors were collected from a man older than 75 with esophageal cancer. CDR3s include the opening cysteine and the closing phenylalanine or tryptophan. Fields, in order: V gene, clone size, D gene, J gene, CDR3 protein, CDR3 DNA. D genes are given only for firm matches. For some rows the clone size is stated as once, few or many, or as a class when expanded; others skip it.

TRBV7-8,.,.,TRBJ2-6,CASSLVFSAGANVLTF,TGTGCCAGCAGCTTAGTTTTTTCCGCTGGGGCCAACGTCCTGACTTTC
TRBV6-1,.,.,TRBJ1-2,CASSPPGGVGGYTF,TGTGCCAGCAGTCCCCCCGGGGGGGTTGGGGGCTACACCTTC
TRBV19,.,.,TRBJ1-4,CASLNGGGVAEKLFF,TGTGCCAGCCTTAATGGGGGGGGCGTCGCTGAAAAACTGTTTTTT
TRBV9,.,.,TRBJ2-1,CASSVEGHIYNEQFF,TGTGCCAGCAGCGTAGAAGGCCACATCTACAATGAGCAGTTCTTC
TRBV2,few,TRBD1,TRBJ2-7,CASREDRVLYEQYF,TGTGCCAGCAGGGAGGACAGGGTGCTCTACGAGCAGTACTTC
TRBV29-1,.,.,TRBJ2-7,CSVDGGYNEQYF,TGCAGCGTTGATGGGGGGTATAACGAGCAGTACTTC
TRBV30,.,TRBD1,TRBJ1-2,CAWDRGYGYTF,TGTGCCTGGGACAGGGGCTATGGCTACACCTTC
TRBV5-1,.,TRBD1,TRBJ1-6,CASSLEGARNSPLHF,TGCGCCAGCAGCTTGGAGGGGGCTCGGAATTCACCCCTCCACTTT
TRBV7-8,.,TRBD1,TRBJ1-2,CASSLGGRDRLNYGYTF,TGTGCCAGCAGCTTAGGAGGGCGGGACAGACTTAACTATGGCTACACCTTC
TRBV7-3,.,.,TRBJ2-1,CASSAFTGGSYNEQFF,TGTGCCAGCAGCGCCTTTACGGGTGGCTCCTACAATGAGCAGTTCTTC
TRBV19,.,.,TRBJ2-1,CASSGRRGAPRRAFDEQFF,TGTGCCAGTAGTGGCAGACGGGGGGCCCCTCGCCGTGCCTTTGATGAGCAGTTCTTC
TRBV19,.,.,TRBJ2-3,CASRRGRGSTDTQYF,TGTGCCAGTAGACGTGGGCGGGGTAGCACAGATACGCAGTATTTT
TRBV6-5,.,TRBD2,TRBJ2-2,CASSYPGLNTGELFF,TGTGCCAGCAGTTACCCGGGACTAAACACCGGGGAGCTGTTTTTT
TRBV2,.,.,TRBJ2-5,CASSVFSGQETQYF,TGTGCCAGCAGTGTCTTTAGCGGACAAGAGACCCAGTACTTC
TRBV29-1,.,.,TRBJ2-5,CSVEAGGLQETQYF,TGCAGCGTTGAAGCCGGGGGATTACAAGAGACCCAGTACTTC
TRBV5-1,.,.,TRBJ2-2,CASSLGRGGELFF,TGCGCCAGCAGCTTGGGCCGGGGAGGGGAGCTGTTTTTT